These 2 T cell receptor beta chains share one sample of origin, sequenced in a study of T cell repertoires in ileal Crohn's disease. Profiling relied on immunoSEQ multiplex PCR, and the TCRdb table lists in-frame clones only, not all of them. Counted here are some 6,600 clones, roughly four fifths occurring once; the ten biggest clones make up 10% to 13%. The time point denotes: inflamed ileum from the surgical specimen. The specimen sequenced was ileal tissue. All receptors come from an adult with Crohn's disease.

The chain links TRBV5-6 to TRBJ1-5; D is unclear. Trimming took 1 base from V and 5 from J, leaving 7 bases between them. The CDR3 consists of 13 residues. The germline V gene has CDR1 SGHDT and CDR2 YYEEEE. The CDR3 nucleotides are TGTGCCAGCAGCTTGCGGGGTCATCAGCCCCAGCATTTT. This codes for CASSLRGHQPQHF.

As to this clone: A junction end diverges from the germline sequence, so it may reflect a read error. The J gene is TRBJ1-1, the V gene TRBV5-4; TRBD1 might be the D (6 bases). CDR1 is SGHNT and CDR2 is YYREEE in the germline V gene (reference sequence). The CDR3 length is 14 residues. For the CDR3, the DNA is TGTGCCACCAGCTCGGACAGATTGAACACTGAAGCTTTCTTT. It is translated as CATSSDRLNTEAFF. Full variable domain (rest looked up from reference TRBV5-4 and TRBJ1-1): ETGVTQSPTHLIKTRGQQVTLRCSSQSGHNTVSWYQQALGQGPQFIFQYYREEENGRGNFPPRFSGLQFPNYSSELNVNALELDDSALYLCATSSDRLNTEAFFGQGTRLTVV.